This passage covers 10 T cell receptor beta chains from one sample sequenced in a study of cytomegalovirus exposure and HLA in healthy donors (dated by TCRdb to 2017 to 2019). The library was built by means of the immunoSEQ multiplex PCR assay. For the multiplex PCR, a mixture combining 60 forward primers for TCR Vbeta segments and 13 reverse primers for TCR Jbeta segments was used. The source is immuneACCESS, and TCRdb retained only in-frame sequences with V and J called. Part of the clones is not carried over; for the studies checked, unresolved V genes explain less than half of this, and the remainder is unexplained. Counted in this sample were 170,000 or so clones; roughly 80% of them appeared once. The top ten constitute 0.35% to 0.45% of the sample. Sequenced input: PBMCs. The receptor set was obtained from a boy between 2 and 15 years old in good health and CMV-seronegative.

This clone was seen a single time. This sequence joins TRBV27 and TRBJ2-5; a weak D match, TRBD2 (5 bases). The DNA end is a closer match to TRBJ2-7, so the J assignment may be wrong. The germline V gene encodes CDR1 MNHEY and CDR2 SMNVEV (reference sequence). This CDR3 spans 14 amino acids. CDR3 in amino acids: CASSLSLEGYEQYF. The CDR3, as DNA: TGTGCCAGCAGTTTATCCCTTGAGGGCTACGAGCAGTACTTC.

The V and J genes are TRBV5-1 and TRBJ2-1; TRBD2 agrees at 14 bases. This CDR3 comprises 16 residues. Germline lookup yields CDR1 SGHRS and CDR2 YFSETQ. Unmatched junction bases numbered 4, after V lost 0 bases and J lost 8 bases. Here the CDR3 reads CASSLVGLAGDHEQFF. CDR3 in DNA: TGCGCCAGCAGCTTGGTGGGACTAGCGGGAGACCATGAGCAGTTCTTC.

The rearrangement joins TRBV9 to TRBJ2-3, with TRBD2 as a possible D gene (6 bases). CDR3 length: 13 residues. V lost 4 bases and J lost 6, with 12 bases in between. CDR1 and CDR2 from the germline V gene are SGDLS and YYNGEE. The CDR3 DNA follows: TGTGCCAGCAGCCCGCTAGCGACGGATACGCAGTATTTT. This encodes CASSPLATDTQYF.

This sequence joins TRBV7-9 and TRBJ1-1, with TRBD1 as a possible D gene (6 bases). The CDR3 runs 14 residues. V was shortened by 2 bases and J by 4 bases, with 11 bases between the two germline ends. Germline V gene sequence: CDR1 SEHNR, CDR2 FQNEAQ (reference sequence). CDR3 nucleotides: TGTGCCAGCAGCTTAACGACAGGCCTCACTGAAGCTTTCTTT. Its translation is CASSLTTGLTEAFF.

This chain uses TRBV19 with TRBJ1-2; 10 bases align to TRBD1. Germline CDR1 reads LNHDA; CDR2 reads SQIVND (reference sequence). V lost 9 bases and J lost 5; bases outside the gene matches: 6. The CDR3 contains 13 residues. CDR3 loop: CASRDRGGYGYTF. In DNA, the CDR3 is TGTGCCAGCCGGGACAGGGGAGGGTATGGCTACACCTTC.

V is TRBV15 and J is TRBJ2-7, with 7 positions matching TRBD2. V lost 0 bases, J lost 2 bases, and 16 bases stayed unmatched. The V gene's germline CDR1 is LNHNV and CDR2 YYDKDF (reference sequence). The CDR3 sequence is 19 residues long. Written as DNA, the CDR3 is TGTGCCACCAGCAGAGAAGCTAGCGGTACCACCTGGGGGGCCTACGAGCAGTACTTC. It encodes CATSREASGTTWGAYEQYF.

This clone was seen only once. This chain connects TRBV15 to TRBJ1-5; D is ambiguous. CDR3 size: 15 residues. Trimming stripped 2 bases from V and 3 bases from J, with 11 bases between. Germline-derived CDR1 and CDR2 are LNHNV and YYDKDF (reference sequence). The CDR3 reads CATSRPGSNNQPQHF. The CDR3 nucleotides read TGTGCCACCAGCAGACCCGGGAGCAACAATCAGCCCCAGCATTTT. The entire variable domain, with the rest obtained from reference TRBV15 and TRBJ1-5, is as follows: DAMVIQNPRYQVTQFGKPVTLSCSQTLNHNVMYWYQQKSSQAPKLLFHYYDKDFNNEADTPDNFQSRRPNTSFCFLDIRSPGLGDTAMYLCATSRPGSNNQPQHFGDGTRLSIL.

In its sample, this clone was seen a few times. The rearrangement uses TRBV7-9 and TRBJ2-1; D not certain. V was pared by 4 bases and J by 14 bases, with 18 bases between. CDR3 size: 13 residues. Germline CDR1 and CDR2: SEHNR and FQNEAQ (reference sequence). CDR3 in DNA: TGTGCCAGCAGCTCCCCCCTTGGGCATCGTGAGTTCTTC. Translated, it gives CASSSPLGHREFF.

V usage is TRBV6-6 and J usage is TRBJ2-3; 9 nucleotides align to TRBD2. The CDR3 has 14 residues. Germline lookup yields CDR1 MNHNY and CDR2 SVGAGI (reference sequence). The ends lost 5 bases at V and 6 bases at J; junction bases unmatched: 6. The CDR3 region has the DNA TGTGCCAGCAGTCCGGGACTAGCATTTGATACGCAGTATTTT. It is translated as CASSPGLAFDTQYF.

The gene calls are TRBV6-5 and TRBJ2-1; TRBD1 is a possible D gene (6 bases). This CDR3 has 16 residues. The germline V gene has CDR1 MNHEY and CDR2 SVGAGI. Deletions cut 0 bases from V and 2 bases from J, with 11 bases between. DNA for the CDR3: TGTGCCAGCAGTTACTCTCGGCAGGGGCCCTACAATGAGCAGTTCTTC. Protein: CASSYSRQGPYNEQFF.